The clone carrying this TCR beta chain came up a few times. The source of the sample is a study of cytomegalovirus exposure and HLA in healthy donors. The V segment lost 4 bases and the J segment 5 bases; nucleotides outside the gene matches: 6. CDR1 and CDR2 from the germline V gene are SGHRS and YFSETQ. The length of the CDR3 is 14 residues. Amplification used 60 Vbeta primers and 13 Jbeta primers. Profiled with immunoSEQ multiplex PCR; TCRdb holds only in-frame clones, not every one. The sample includes over 80,000 clones, 70% to 75% of them seen just once. Sequencing input: PBMCs. The chain has TRBV5-1 and TRBJ1-1; 9 bases are a match to TRBD1. The TCR was taken from a man aged 40-50 years in good health and CMV-seronegative. In DNA form, the CDR3 reads TGCGCCAGCAGCGATAGACAGGGGGGAACTGAAGCTTTCTTT. Translating gives CASSDRQGGTEAFF.